The 8 T cell receptor beta chains given below trace back to one sample, sequenced in a study of T cell changes during pregnancy in multiple sclerosis. Libraries were prepared by immunoSEQ multiplex PCR; TCRdb keeps only in-frame clonotypes and omits some of them. The table has tens of thousands of clones, roughly 88% seen once; the top ten hold approximately 1.6%. Source: peripheral blood, taken in the first trimester of pregnancy. These receptors all stem from a female donor with multiple sclerosis, enrolled in a pregnancy study.

The chain combines TRBV27 with TRBJ2-3; D may be TRBD2 (5 bases). CDR3 length: 14 amino acids. V was shortened by 2 bases and J by 4 bases, with 10 bases between the two germline ends. The germline CDR1 and CDR2 sequences are MNHEY and SMNVEV (reference sequence). CDR3 DNA sequence: TGTGCCAGCAGTTTACGGCAGGAGGCAGATACGCAGTATTTT. Protein sequence: CASSLRQEADTQYF.

The chain is built from TRBV6-1 and TRBJ2-5; TRBD1 matches at 8 bases. CDR3 length equals 15 residues. With 2 bases clipped from V and 7 bases from J, the junction kept 9 bases outside the gene matches. From germline, CDR1 is MNHNS and CDR2 SASEGT. CDR3: CASSEPGQGYGTQYF. The CDR3 DNA sequence: TGTGCCAGCAGTGAACCAGGACAGGGTTATGGGACCCAGTACTTC.

The rearrangement uses TRBV7-8 and TRBJ2-1; D is undetermined. Germline assignment: CDR1 SGHVS and CDR2 FQNEAQ. The V end lost 5 bases, the J end lost 8 bases, and 10 bases lay between the germline ends. The CDR3 runs to 12 residues. As DNA, the CDR3 is TGTGCCAGCAGCCCTAGTGGCTATGAGCAGTTCTTC. Encoded protein: CASSPSGYEQFF.

The chain uses TRBV19 and TRBJ1-1; perhaps TRBD1 as D (5 bases). This CDR3 spans 14 amino acids. V lost 7 bases and J lost 2, with 14 bases in between. CDR1 is LNHDA and CDR2 is SQIVND in the germline V gene (reference sequence). CDR3 region: CASTLGGVNTEAFF. CDR3 nucleotide sequence: TGTGCCAGTACCCTAGGAGGGGTAAACACTGAAGCTTTCTTT.

The V gene is TRBV5-4, the J gene TRBJ2-1, with D unclear. In germline, CDR1 is SGHNT, CDR2 YYREEE (reference sequence). This CDR3 is 11 amino acids long. V lost 3 bases and J 6 bases, leaving 4 bases between the germline ends. CDR3 nucleotide sequence: TGTGCCAGCAGCTCGAGCAATGAGCAGTTCTTC. This translates into CASSSSNEQFF. Looking up the rest from reference TRBV5-4 and TRBJ2-1 gives the full variable domain: ETGVTQSPTHLIKTRGQQVTLRCSSQSGHNTVSWYQQALGQGPQFIFQYYREEENGRGNFPPRFSGLQFPNYSSELNVNALELDDSALYLCASSSSNEQFFGPGTRLTVL.

This clone was detected once. The chain has TRBV2 and TRBJ1-2; 7 positions agree with TRBD1. V dropped 10 bases and J dropped 4; count of bases not matched to a gene: 9. Germline assignment: CDR1 SNHLY and CDR2 FYNNEI. There are 13 residues in the CDR3. CDR3 protein: CATSGDRVYGYTF. Written as DNA, the CDR3 is TGTGCCACTTCGGGGGACAGAGTCTATGGCTACACCTTC.

This chain joins TRBV19 and TRBJ2-5, with 8 bases identical to TRBD2. V shed 1 base, J shed 0 bases, and the junction held 10 bases outside the gene matches. CDR3 size: 18 residues. Germline CDR1 LNHDA, CDR2 SQIVND (reference sequence). The DNA of the CDR3 is TGTGCCAGTAGTATAGTCAGGAGCGGGAGATCATACCAAGAGACCCAGTACTTC. It translates to CASSIVRSGRSYQETQYF.

The chain carries TRBV19 and TRBJ2-1; 9 nucleotides line up with TRBD2. CDR1 is LNHDA and CDR2 is SQIVND in the germline V gene (reference sequence). This CDR3 has 17 amino acids. The J segment lost 2 bases and the V segment lost 0 bases, leaving 5 bases of the junction unmatched. CDR3 protein: CASSIDLSGGTYNEQFF. In nucleotides, the CDR3 is TGTGCCAGTAGTATAGATCTTAGCGGGGGAACCTACAATGAGCAGTTCTTC.